This T cell receptor beta chain was captured by sequencing in a study of CD8 T cells in ankylosing spondylitis. MiXCR, run by TCRdb on the 5' RACE reads, gives a single entry per CDR3 protein. The sample yields around 770,000 distinct CDR3 sequences, 12% seen once. This clonotype has a handful of counts. What it recognizes is unknown. Regarding the study as a whole: Ankylosing spondylitis blood appeared to be characterized by a TCR beta motif of under 10 highly homologous variants. The disease-linked clones had a CD8+ phenotype and low blood frequencies. The authors reported significant enrichment of disease-linked clones in matched ankylosing spondylitis synovial fluid. Reports of some motif variants in reactive arthritis synovial fluid and blood predate this one.

Trimming took 2 bases from V and 0 from J, leaving 8 bases between them. This CDR3 comprises 15 residues. The germline V gene encodes CDR1 DFQATT and CDR2 SNEGSKA (reference sequence). This sequence was found in a male donor with ankylosing spondylitis. Input material: blood, either unsorted or a sorted T cell fraction (not recorded which). V usage is TRBV20-1 and J usage is TRBJ2-6; possibly TRBD1 for D (5 bases). CDR3 bases: TGCAGTGCTAGAACGACAGTCTCTGGGGCCAACGTCCTGACTTTC. Its protein is CSARTTVSGANVLTF.